This T cell receptor (beta chain) stems from a study of blood T cells in healthy people across ages (dated by TCRdb to about 2015). Turning to the overall study: In model experiments, template switching captured roughly one uniquely barcoded TCR beta cDNA molecule for every two T cells. The study measured age-related changes in TCR beta repertoire diversity using deep sequencing normalized with unique cDNA molecular identifiers. The donors were divided into four age groups: young (average approximately 17 years), middle-aged (around 41), aged (about 56) and long-lived (roughly 82). The study analyzed two additional independent replicas of 1 million unique cDNA reads from the same blood draw for two donors, one aged 18 to 29 and one aged 80 or older.

The receptor library was made with 5' RACE. TCRdb lists the instrument as Illumina HiSeq 2500. A second PCR of roughly 6 to 11 cycles was run with a J-beta primer mix and a sample-barcoded 5' primer. A unique molecular identifier was introduced onto each TCR beta cDNA molecule by a template-switch 5' adaptor carrying 12 random nucleotides. At least 2.5 million CDR3-containing paired-end reads were obtained from each sample. First-strand cDNA synthesis was performed from all RNA using the Mint cDNA synthesis kit, with priming by a TRBC-specific oligonucleotide. Following uracil-DNA glycosylase treatment, all cDNA underwent a first 18-cycle PCR with the universal primers M1SS and BC2_uni_R. The source study handled its data this way. Each sample was normalized by randomly selecting 1 million high-quality reads, each carrying a distinct molecular identifier. Instead of being binned into consensus sequences, reads with shared molecular identifiers were discarded. CDR3 identification, clonotype clustering and error correction used MiTCR with a Q25 quality threshold and the strictest error-elimination algorithm. A nonparametric unseen species model using Euler transformation provided a lower-bound estimate of total TCR beta diversity. TCRdb itself trimmed the public reads at Q25 with fastp, ran MiXCR and retained productive beta chains. Rows matching on CDR3 protein sequence are summarized as one entry with the most common DNA and genes. The V and J calls were determined by TCRdb, not by the authors. For this sample the table gives 900,000 to 950,000 distinct CDR3 sequences, of which just under 30% were detected only once. Roughly 10% of the sample is in the top ten clones.

Spanning cysteine to phenylalanine, the CDR3 consists of 16 amino acids. Only the CDR3 region is kept as DNA, spanning 48 bases read in frame from base 1. Relative to germline, V is 8 bases shorter and J is 0 bases shorter, with 14 bases between their ends. As encoded in the germline V gene, CDR1 is MNHEY while CDR2 is SVGEGT. Beyond this particular receptor, the publication reports: Because profiling used bulk unsorted PBMCs, naive and antigen-experienced compartments could not be compared conclusively. Estimates of total diversity from one million sequenced T cells were regarded as lower bounds and underestimates. Observed TCR beta diversity per million T cells fell roughly linearly with age, and a significant reduction was already apparent by age roughly 41. The CMV infection status of donors was not known, potentially confounding age-related changes in expanded clonotypes. Observed TCR beta diversity correlated strongly with the percentage of naive T cells measured by flow cytometry. Compared with the aged group, more naive CD4+ T cells, fewer expanded clones and increased TCR diversity were shown by the long-lived group, suggesting age selection.

The donors were roughly 39 Caucasian individuals from Russia, aged roughly 6 to 100 years, who were systemically healthy. Each donor gave roughly 9 milliliters of peripheral blood, drawn into EDTA-treated Vacutainer tubes. Ficoll-Paque density-gradient centrifugation was used to isolate PBMCs, with at least 6.5 million per sample. Total RNA was extracted from PBMCs with Trizol reagent, with at least 5 micrograms obtained per sample. For every donor, flow cytometry on a PBMC aliquot measured the percentage of naive CD45RAhigh/CD27high T cells. As to this clonotype: What antigen it recognizes has not been identified. The input lacks base qualities; no much larger clone sits a single base away.

This sample was also put to use in a study of T cells of mothers and their children. The other study reports the following: Nine systemically healthy Caucasian individuals served as donors, namely three mothers together with their six children. cDNA synthesis consumed the entire amount of extracted RNA, loaded at around 1.4 ug RNA in each 15 ul reaction. Sample barcodes and 2-4 random nucleotides were added via the M1S primer in the second PCR. Over 9.5 million TCR beta CDR3 reads came from each mother, compared with some 3.1 million reads from each child. In both related and unrelated pairs, thymic selection shapes the output of TCR recombination in a similar way, with inherited differences having only a minor effect. Normalized repertoire overlap in related mother-child pairs was always slightly higher than in unrelated mother-child pairs, but the difference was never significant. No persistent microchimeric T cell clones were detected, at a sensitivity of around 100 clones per million clonotypes. In the study, deep NGS was used to compare the TCR beta repertoires of mothers and children, and features distinguishing related mother-child pairs from unrelated individuals were sought. The mean age was roughly 44 +/- 4 years for the mothers and about 12 +/- 4 years for the children. After adapters were ligated using NEBNext reagents, the libraries underwent 100+100 nt paired-end sequencing on an Illumina HiSeq 2000. Mother and child libraries were prepared a month apart and sequenced in separate runs to prevent cross-contamination. For each donor, somewhere between roughly 450,000 and 2,200,000 distinct TCR beta clonotypes were identified. Naive TCR beta clonotypes were estimated from low-frequency clonotypes matched to each donor's FACS-determined naive share, without sorting.

Recombination linked TRBV6-2 or TRBV6-3 to TRBJ1-6; TRBD1 is a possible D gene, resting on 6 matching bases. The receptor was isolated from a woman aged 40-49 years in good health. Specimen: blood. The DNA sequence is TGTGCCAGCCGAAGACAGGAGCCCTCCTATAATTCACCCCTCCACTTT. Its protein product is CASRRQEPSYNSPLHF.